Listed below are T cell receptor beta chains from one sample, sequenced in a study of shared clonotypes between healthy human individuals. Data came from immunoSEQ multiplex PCR; TCRdb stores just in-frame clones and leaves some out. The table lists millions of clones, about 95% of them singletons. The sequenced sample consisted of naive CD8+ T cells sorted from blood. The receptor source for this set is a man aged 18 to 29 in good health. The CDR3 runs from the conserved cysteine through the conserved F or W. The D gene is left open where the match is weak. Size is omitted from some rows. Given values are once, few, many or a class for expanded clones.

V	D	J	size	CDR3	DNA
TRBV5-1	-	TRBJ2-3	-	CASSFGGSRLFTDTQYF	TGCGCCAGCAGCTTCGGCGGGTCTAGGCTTTTCACAGATACGCAGTATTTT
TRBV5-4	-	TRBJ2-5	-	CASSLIMEEETQYF	TGTGCCAGCAGCTTAATAATGGAGGAGGAGACCCAGTACTTC
TRBV5-4	-	TRBJ2-3	once	CASSPGTGVSTDTQYF	TGTGCCAGCAGCCCTGGCACGGGAGTTTCGACGGATACGCAGTATTTT
TRBV7-9	TRBD2	TRBJ2-2	-	CASSLGSSGANTGELFF	TGTGCCAGCAGCTTAGGTTCTAGCGGGGCGAACACCGGGGAGCTGTTTTTT
TRBV11-2	-	TRBJ2-7	-	CASSSQGPEQYF	TGTGCCAGCAGCTCCCAGGGCCCCGAGCAGTACTTC
TRBV6-1	-	TRBJ2-7	-	CASSEYSLSSYEQYF	TGTGCCAGCAGTGAATATTCCTTGAGCTCCTACGAGCAGTACTTC
TRBV27	-	TRBJ1-2	-	CATSGDYGYTF	TGTGCCACCTCTGGGGACTATGGCTACACCTTC
TRBV6-5	TRBD1	TRBJ2-7	-	CASSYSWTGGYEQYF	TGTGCCAGCAGTTACTCATGGACAGGGGGCTACGAGCAGTACTTC
TRBV6-5	-	TRBJ2-7	-	CASSYSVGSTLYEQYF	TGTGCCAGCAGTTACTCGGTCGGGTCCACCCTTTACGAGCAGTACTTC
TRBV27	-	TRBJ1-1	once	CARRGHNTEAFF	TGTGCCAGAAGGGGACACAACACTGAAGCTTTCTTT
TRBV7-2	-	TRBJ1-1	-	CASSLSLGNTEAFF	TGTGCCAGCAGCTTATCTTTGGGGAACACTGAAGCTTTCTTT
TRBV30	TRBD2	TRBJ2-5	-	CAWSVLFGEGETQYF	TGTGCCTGGAGTGTACTCTTCGGGGAGGGAGAGACCCAGTACTTC
TRBV27	-	TRBJ2-2	-	CATTPRGTGELFF	TGTGCCACCACCCCCCGGGGGACCGGGGAGCTGTTTTTT
TRBV4-1	-	TRBJ2-5	-	CASSQLGARETQYF	TGCGCCAGCAGCCAACTGGGGGCGCGAGAGACCCAGTACTTC
TRBV7-2	-	TRBJ2-2	-	CASSLWFFREPGELFF	TGTGCCAGCAGCTTATGGTTCTTCCGGGAGCCCGGGGAGCTGTTTTTT
TRBV18	TRBD1	TRBJ1-2	-	CASSPPGQGPYGYTF	TGTGCCAGCTCACCACCGGGACAGGGGCCCTATGGCTACACCTTC
TRBV7-9	-	TRBJ2-7	-	CASSLGFSSYVEQYF	TGTGCCAGCAGCTTAGGTTTCTCCAGCTACGTCGAGCAGTACTTC
TRBV9	TRBD1	TRBJ2-7	-	CASSVGQGAGYEQYF	TGTGCCAGCAGCGTAGGACAGGGGGCCGGCTACGAGCAGTACTTC
TRBV27	-	TRBJ1-1	-	CASSLGPGNTEAFF	TGTGCCAGCAGTCTGGGACCGGGGAACACTGAAGCTTTCTTT
TRBV7-2	-	TRBJ1-2	-	CASSLRNLYGYTF	TGTGCCAGCAGCCTTCGAAACCTTTATGGCTACACCTTC
TRBV14	-	TRBJ2-2	-	CASSQAGNTGELFF	TGTGCCAGCAGCCAAGCAGGGAACACCGGGGAGCTGTTTTTT
TRBV4-3	-	TRBJ2-6	-	CASSQLISSGANVLTF	TGCGCCAGCAGCCAACTTATAAGCTCTGGGGCCAACGTCCTGACTTTC
TRBV11-2	-	TRBJ1-2	-	CASSLVPQYYGYTF	TGTGCCAGCAGCTTAGTTCCACAGTACTATGGCTACACCTTC
TRBV4-1	-	TRBJ1-5	-	CASSQVSAGHSNQPQHF	TGCGCCAGCAGCCAAGTATCGGCGGGGCATAGCAATCAGCCCCAGCATTTT
TRBV5-6	-	TRBJ1-1	-	CASSYTANTEAFF	TGTGCCAGCAGCTATACCGCGAACACTGAAGCTTTCTTT
TRBV27	-	TRBJ1-1	-	CASSLIGAGGEGGTEAFF	TGTGCCAGCAGTTTAATCGGGGCGGGGGGGGAAGGAGGAACTGAAGCTTTCTTT
TRBV27	-	TRBJ1-4	-	CASSLFPPGFATNEKLFF	TGTGCCAGCAGTTTATTCCCGCCGGGATTTGCAACTAATGAAAAACTGTTTTTT
TRBV19	TRBD1	TRBJ2-5	-	CASSILSDRGETQYF	TGTGCCAGTAGTATCCTCTCGGACAGGGGAGAGACCCAGTACTTC
TRBV10-1	TRBD2	TRBJ2-7	once	CASSVSGGASYEQYF	TGCGCCAGCAGTGTTAGCGGGGGAGCCTCCTACGAGCAGTACTTC
TRBV5-6	-	TRBJ1-1	many	CASSLGGNTEAFF	TGTGCCAGCAGCTTGGGGGGGAACACTGAAGCTTTCTTT
TRBV29-1	-	TRBJ2-2	-	CSVEEGNLPELFF	TGCAGCGTTGAAGAAGGTAACCTTCCGGAGCTGTTTTTT